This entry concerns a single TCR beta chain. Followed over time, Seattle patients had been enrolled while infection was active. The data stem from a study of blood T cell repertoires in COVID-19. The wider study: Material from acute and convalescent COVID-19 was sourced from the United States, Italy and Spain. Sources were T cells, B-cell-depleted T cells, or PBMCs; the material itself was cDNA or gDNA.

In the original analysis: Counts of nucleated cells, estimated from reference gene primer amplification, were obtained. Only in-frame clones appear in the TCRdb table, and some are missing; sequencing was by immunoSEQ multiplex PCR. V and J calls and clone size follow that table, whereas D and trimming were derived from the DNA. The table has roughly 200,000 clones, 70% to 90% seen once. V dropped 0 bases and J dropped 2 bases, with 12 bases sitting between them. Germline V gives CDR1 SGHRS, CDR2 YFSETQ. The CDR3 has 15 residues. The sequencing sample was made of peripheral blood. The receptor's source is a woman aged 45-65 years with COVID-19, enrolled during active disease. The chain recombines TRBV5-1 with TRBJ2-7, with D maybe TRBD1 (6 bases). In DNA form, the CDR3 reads TGCGCCAGCAGCTTGGGGGTAACAGGGACCTACGAGCAGTACTTC. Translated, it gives CASSLGVTGTYEQYF.